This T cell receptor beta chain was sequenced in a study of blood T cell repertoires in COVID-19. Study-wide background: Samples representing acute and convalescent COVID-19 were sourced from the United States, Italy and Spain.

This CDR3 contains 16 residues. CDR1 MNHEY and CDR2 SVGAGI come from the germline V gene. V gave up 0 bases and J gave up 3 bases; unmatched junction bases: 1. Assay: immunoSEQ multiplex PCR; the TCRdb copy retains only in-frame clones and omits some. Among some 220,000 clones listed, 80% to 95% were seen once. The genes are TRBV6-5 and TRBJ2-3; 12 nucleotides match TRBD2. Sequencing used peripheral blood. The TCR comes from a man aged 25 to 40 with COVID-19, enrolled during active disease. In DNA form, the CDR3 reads TGTGCCAGCAGTTACTCAGGACTAGCGGGGACAGATACGCAGTATTTT. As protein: CASSYSGLAGTDTQYF.